This entry lists 21 T cell receptor beta chains sequenced from one sample in a study of response to subunit inactivated influenza vaccine. TCRdb analysed the RT-PCR reads with MiXCR anew, one entry per CDR3 protein. The sample contains about 240,000 distinct CDR3 sequences, 12% of which appear only once. The sequences come from non-naive T cells sorted from PBMCs, collected 14 to 15 days before vaccination. Receptors originate from a man in his fifties who received an inactivated influenza vaccine.

This clonotype has ten or more counts. The chain carries TRBV5-1 and TRBJ1-6; the match to TRBD1 covers 9 bases. Losses at the gene ends were 5 bases for V and 8 bases for J; bases not matched to a gene: 5. This CDR3 region has 14 residues. The germline CDR1 and CDR2 sequences are SGHRS and YFSETQ. The CDR3 region has the DNA TGCGCCAGCAGACCGGACAGGGGATATTCACCCCTCCACTTT. Encoded protein: CASRPDRGYSPLHF. Using reference TRBV5-1 and TRBJ1-6 for the parts outside the CDR3, the full variable domain is KAGVTQTPRYLIKTRGQQVTLSCSPISGHRSVSWYQQTPGQGLQFLFEYFSETQRNKGNFPGRFSGRQFSNSRSEMNVSTLELGDSALYLCASRPDRGYSPLHFGNGTRLTVT.

The CDR3 loop is CASSLSQGESSPLHF. In DNA, the CDR3 is TGTGCCAGCAGCTTATCACAGGGGGAGAGTTCACCCCTCCACTTT. The chain combines TRBV7-9 with TRBJ1-6; 8 nucleotides line up with TRBD1. Germline V gives CDR1 SEHNR, CDR2 FQNEAQ (reference sequence). The CDR3 length is 15 residues. The V segment lost 2 bases and the J segment 9 bases; nucleotides outside the gene matches: 6.

This clonotype appeared a few times. The rearrangement joins TRBV5-6 to TRBJ2-5; D assignment may be TRBD1 or TRBD2 (5 bases each). Germline V gene data show CDR1 as SGHDT and CDR2 as YYEEEE. Between the trimmed V and J ends, which lost 4 bases and 5 bases, there was a span of 12 bases. The CDR3 loop spans 13 amino acids. The CDR3 loop reads CASSGGSWETQYF. CDR3 coding DNA: TGTGCCAGCAGCGGGGGTTCGTGGGAGACCCAGTACTTC.

This clonotype was observed many times. This chain uses TRBV20-1 with TRBJ2-5; TRBD1 is a possible D gene (6 bases). Trimming shortened V by 1 base and J by 13 bases, and 16 bases separated the two germline ends. Germline CDR1 and CDR2: DFQATT and SNEGSKA (reference sequence). The CDR3 loop spans 12 amino acids. The CDR3 loop is CSARASQGHWYF. CDR3 sequence (DNA): TGCAGTGCTAGAGCATCACAGGGACACTGGTACTTC.

The V and J genes are TRBV3-1 and TRBJ2-3, with 7 nucleotides matching TRBD1. This CDR3 has 15 residues. CDR1 LGHDT and CDR2 YNNKEL come from the germline V gene (reference sequence). The V segment lost 7 bases and the J segment 1 base; nucleotides outside the gene matches: 8. The CDR3 here is CASTPTGIRTDTQYF. DNA for the CDR3: TGTGCCAGCACCCCGACAGGGATACGCACAGATACGCAGTATTTT.

This clonotype has more than one count but fewer than ten. The chain recombines TRBV2 with TRBJ1-1; D uncertain. Germline V gene data show CDR1 as SNHLY and CDR2 as FYNNEI. There are 16 residues in the CDR3. Trimming left V 6 bases short and J 5 bases short, with 22 bases between. CDR3 amino acids: CASRTGWAGRGTEAFF. The CDR3 DNA sequence: TGTGCCAGCAGGACTGGTTGGGCAGGCCGAGGGACTGAAGCTTTCTTT.

This clonotype was detected a few times. The J gene is TRBJ2-1, the V gene TRBV6-2 or TRBV6-3, with D perhaps matching TRBD1 or TRBD2 (5 bases each). The CDR3 spans 13 residues. V dropped 7 bases and J dropped 6 bases, with 13 bases sitting between them. Germline V gene data show CDR1 as MNHEY and CDR2 as SVGEGT. The CDR3 spells CASNNGASNEQFF. CDR3 bases: TGTGCCAGCAATAACGGGGCGAGCAATGAGCAGTTCTTC.

This clonotype was counted many times. V and J are TRBV24-1 and TRBJ2-1; 7 bases match TRBD2. The V gene end was trimmed by 3 bases and the J gene end by 9 bases; junction bases not matched to a gene: 4. The CDR3 sequence is 13 residues long. The germline V gene has CDR1 KGHDR and CDR2 SFDVKD. The CDR3 DNA is TGTGCCACCAGTGATCACAAGCGGGGTGAGCAGTTCTTC. It is translated as CATSDHKRGEQFF.

This clonotype showed up many times. The chain combines TRBV20-1 with TRBJ2-7; TRBD1 might be the D (6 bases). The CDR3 is 15 amino acids. CDR1 is DFQATT and CDR2 is SNEGSKA in the germline V gene (reference sequence). V lost 0 bases, J lost 5 bases, and 17 bases lay in between. The DNA for the CDR3 is TGCAGTGCTAGAGATTCTACAGGGAAGTTGCACGAGCAGTACTTC. Encoded protein: CSARDSTGKLHEQYF.

This clonotype was seen repeatedly, ten times or more. The chain employs TRBV11-2 and TRBJ1-1; D might be TRBD1 (5 bases). The CDR3 loop spans 15 amino acids. Germline assignment: CDR1 SGHAT and CDR2 FQNNGV. Deletions cut 6 bases from V and 5 bases from J, with 19 bases between. CDR3 loop: CASRGTRRPRTEAFF. As DNA, the CDR3 is TGTGCCAGCAGGGGGACGAGGAGACCACGAACTGAAGCTTTCTTT.

The chain employs TRBV28 and TRBJ1-5; 7 positions match TRBD1. J was trimmed by 4 bases and V by 7 bases; bases with no gene match: 16. The CDR3 has 17 amino acids. Germline CDR1 reads MDHEN; CDR2 reads SYDVKM. CDR3 sequence reads: CASTPLGGGHWNQPQHF. The DNA for the CDR3 is TGTGCCAGCACCCCGCTGGGAGGGGGCCATTGGAATCAGCCCCAGCATTTT.

The chain joins TRBV2 to TRBJ2-7; maybe TRBD2 (5 bases). CDR1 SNHLY and CDR2 FYNNEI come from the germline V gene. The CDR3 sequence is 14 residues long. Trimming cost V 7 bases and J 7 bases, with 20 bases left between them. This chain's CDR3 is CASKTVGRSGEQYF. The CDR3 DNA sequence: TGTGCCAGCAAAACGGTCGGACGGTCGGGGGAGCAGTACTTC.

The chain carries TRBV7-3 and TRBJ2-1; possibly TRBD2 for D (6 bases). The length of the CDR3 is 18 residues. V was trimmed by 2 bases and J by 4 bases, leaving 21 bases between them. CDR1 and CDR2 (germline): SGHTA, FQGTGA. In DNA form, the CDR3 reads TGTGCCAGCAGCTTAGGGGGGTCAACTGGCGGGAAGTACAATGAGCAGTTCTTC. Protein: CASSLGGSTGGKYNEQFF.

The chain couples TRBV5-5 to TRBJ2-7; D is possibly TRBD1 (5 bases). Trimming took off 4 bases at V and 2 bases at J, with 16 bases between the two ends. The CDR3 covers 15 residues. CDR1 is SGHKS and CDR2 is YYEKEE in the germline V gene (reference sequence). The CDR3 coding sequence is TGTGCCAGCAGCCCTAGGGCAGGGCGCCCCTACGAGCAGTACTTC. Residues: CASSPRAGRPYEQYF.

In its sample, this clonotype was seen a few times. V and J are TRBV30 and TRBJ1-1; no firm D call. This CDR3 is 13 amino acids long. With 5 bases removed from V and 0 bases from J, the gap between germline ends came to 10 bases. Germline assignment: CDR1 GTSNPN and CDR2 SVGIG (reference sequence). CDR3 region: CAWGLGLNTEAFF. The CDR3 region has the DNA TGTGCCTGGGGGCTAGGTTTGAACACTGAAGCTTTCTTT. The full variable domain, in which reference TRBV30 and TRBJ1-1 provide the parts outside the CDR3, is SQTIHQWPATLVQPVGSPLSLECTVEGTSNPNLYWYRQAAGRGLQLLFYSVGIGQISSEVPQNLSASRPQDRQFILSSKKLLLSDSGFYLCAWGLGLNTEAFFGQGTRLTVV.

In its sample, this clonotype was seen a few times. The gene calls are TRBV10-3 and TRBJ1-5; 10 positions match TRBD1. Germline V CDR1 and CDR2: ENHRY, SYGVKD. The CDR3 spans 14 residues. V shed 4 bases, J shed 5 bases, and the junction held 2 bases outside the gene matches. The CDR3 coding sequence is TGTGCCATCAGTGGCGGGACAGGGGATCAGCCCCAGCATTTT. This translates into CAISGGTGDQPQHF.

This clonotype has only a few counts. The gene calls are TRBV12-3 or TRBV12-4 and TRBJ2-1, with 7 positions matching TRBD1. J was trimmed by 2 bases and V by 5 bases; bases with no gene match: 0. This CDR3 is built from 13 residues. This CDR3 is CASSQGAYNEQFF. CDR3 sequence (DNA): TGTGCCAGCAGTCAGGGGGCCTACAATGAGCAGTTCTTC.

This clonotype was counted many times. The V and J genes are TRBV27 and TRBJ1-4, with a tentative D call TRBD1 (5 bases). CDR3 length: 12 amino acids. The V end was cut by 4 bases, the J end by 11 bases, with 11 bases between. Germline V gives CDR1 MNHEY, CDR2 SMNVEV (reference sequence). CDR3 coding DNA: TGTGCCAGCAGTTCCTTGGGGGGGAAACTGTTTTTT. Protein: CASSSLGGKLFF.

This clonotype was found many times. V is TRBV27 and J is TRBJ2-1; D is unclear. With 5 bases removed from V and 1 base from J, the gap between germline ends came to 18 bases. Per the germline V gene, CDR1 is MNHEY and CDR2 is SMNVEV (reference sequence). The CDR3 extends over 17 amino acids. This CDR3 is CASSTKRVEGSYNEQFF. In nucleotides, the CDR3 is TGTGCCAGCAGTACGAAACGGGTCGAAGGATCCTACAATGAGCAGTTCTTC.

The V call is TRBV27, the J call TRBJ1-2; D unclear. The CDR3 extends over 20 amino acids. V was shortened by 1 base and J by 8 bases, with 32 bases between the two germline ends. Germline CDR1 reads MNHEY; CDR2 reads SMNVEV (reference sequence). The CDR3 loop is CASSLFTLPPSFSLREGYTF. CDR3 in DNA: TGTGCCAGCAGTTTATTCACGCTACCCCCCTCTTTCTCTCTCAGAGAGGGCTACACCTTC.

The genes are TRBV2 and TRBJ2-2; D call uncertain. Trimming took 4 bases from V and 0 from J, leaving 15 bases between them. This CDR3 is built from 17 residues. CDR1 is SNHLY and CDR2 is FYNNEI in the germline V gene. CDR3 residues: CASSALLIHANTGELFF. The CDR3 DNA follows: TGTGCCAGCAGTGCACTCTTAATTCACGCGAACACCGGGGAGCTGTTTTTT. The full variable domain, its missing parts supplied by reference TRBV2 and TRBJ2-2, is EPEVTQTPSHQVTQMGQEVILRCVPISNHLYFYWYRQILGQKVEFLVSFYNNEISEKSEIFDDQFSVERPDGSNFTLKIRSTKLEDSAMYFCASSALLIHANTGELFFGEGSRLTVL.